The sequence of this T cell receptor beta chain was determined in a study of tumor-infiltrating lymphocytes in primary liver carcinoma (dated by TCRdb to 2017 to 2019). As for the study more broadly: Of the five patients, three men and two women aged 30 to 69 years, four had hepatocellular carcinoma and one had combined HCC and intrahepatic cholangiocarcinoma. The five patients had tumors of stage T1-T3 N0M0, with maximum diameters ranging from about 4.2 to 10 cm. Samples yielded roughly 3.5 to 8 million productive TCRbeta reads; read depth did not differ significantly between tissue types. For each liver tumor, the study sampled five regions along with adjacent normal tissue and blood, and applied TCRbeta repertoire sequencing, expression microarrays and whole-exome sequencing. A total of 35 or so specimens from 5 patients went through TCRbeta repertoire sequencing, namely 25 tumor regions, 5 adjacent noncancerous liver tissues and 5 peripheral blood samples. The roughly 25 tumor region samples were profiled with Agilent mRNA microarrays so that TCRbeta repertoire diversity could be related to the local molecular phenotype. Reproducibility between technical replicate repertoires was high, with correlation coefficients above 0.95 and mean shared-clone rates approximately 0.9.

Without any cell sorting, total RNA and DNA were extracted together from around 20-30 mg of bulk tissue using the AllPrep DNA/RNA mini kit. About 5 patients with histopathologically diagnosed primary liver carcinoma underwent surgical resection in China between November 2015 and March 2016. Chronic HBV infection was present in the patients, and the patients were treatment-naive at sampling. Each tumor was sampled at five spatially separated regions: the superior, inferior, left-lateral and right-lateral poles and the tumor centre. Histology showed that every tumor sample contained more than 85% viable tumor cells. Fresh tumor and adjacent tissue pieces were bisected; one half was stored in RNAlater at -80°C, the other sent for histology. This clonotype was detected many times. Its recognized antigen is unknown. The sample holds no much larger clone one base away, and base qualities are not on file.

CDR1 is given as MNHNY and CDR2 as SVGAGI, both from the germline V gene (reference sequence). The CDR3 covers 15 residues, taking in both the cysteine and the phenylalanine. Of the read, only the CDR3 DNA is kept; its 45 bases are in frame from base 1. The V end loses 5 bases and the J end loses 2 bases, and a stretch of 14 bases separates them. Study-wide conclusions, independent of this receptor: Only 4 or 5 patients were included in the study, and the authors note that the findings should be validated in a larger study. Consistent with antigen-driven expansion, pairs of tumor regions showed higher repertoire overlap (mean roughly 35%) than either tumor-adjacent pairs (about 17%) or tumor-blood pairs (roughly 15%). Just about 8-25% of top clones turned up in all five regions of a tumor, which suggests spatial heterogeneity among tumor-infiltrating T cells. A significantly larger repertoire fraction was made up by the top 250 clones in tumors than in blood (p = 0.039). Comparison of CD4+ and CD8+ T cell repertoires was precluded by the use of bulk unsorted samples. Only the TCR beta chain was sequenced, so true repertoire diversity is likely underestimated because unpaired alpha chains were not captured.

Starting from approximately 460 ng total RNA, TCRbeta-specific cDNA was produced by reverse transcription with a constant-region primer and ProtoScript II reverse transcriptase. Three nested multiplex PCR rounds, following a slightly modified ARM-PCR procedure, were used to build the TCRbeta libraries. The first two PCR rounds used multiplex TRBV1-TRBV30 forward primers with a Cbeta reverse primer, each for about 11 cycles. Sample barcodes and Illumina adapters were added in a final 25-cycle PCR using Deep VentR polymerase. Before sequencing, amplicons of 200-500 bp were purified from gel using a QIAquick gel extraction kit. An Illumina HiSeq 2500 was used to sequence the TCRbeta amplicons with 250-bp paired-end reads. As for the authors' bioinformatics: Quality trimming of reads was performed with Trimmomatic v0.33, and paired reads were merged with FLASH v1.2.11 so that full CDR3 sequences could be recovered. V, D and J germline segments were assigned to the rearranged TCRbeta sequences using MiGEC v1.2.1b. Clonotype statistics and Shannon-Wiener diversity indices were calculated with VDJtools v1.0.0. To reduce sampling bias, subsequent analyses other than the diversity analysis used only the 250 most abundant clonotypes in each sample. Starting from the raw public reads, TCRdb applied fastp trimming at Q25, assembled clones with MiXCR and retained in-frame beta chains. Rows are unified per CDR3 protein, each entry keeping the most common DNA and genes. TCRdb's processing, not the authors', yielded these V and J calls. The sample table holds 80,000 or so distinct CDR3 sequences, of which about two thirds were seen once. The ten largest make up roughly 13% of the sample.

The receptor was isolated from a woman aged 60-75 years with primary liver carcinoma and hepatitis B virus infection. The receptor chain draws on TRBV6-6 and TRBJ2-3, with TRBD2 tentatively as D gene (6 bases match). The sequenced material came from liver tumor tissue from sampling region 4. The cell subset or site label corresponds to: tumor region T4, right-lateral pole. The bases are TGTGCCAGCAGTGGCGGGAAACGGGACACAGATACGCAGTATTTT. Its coded protein is CASSGGKRDTDTQYF.